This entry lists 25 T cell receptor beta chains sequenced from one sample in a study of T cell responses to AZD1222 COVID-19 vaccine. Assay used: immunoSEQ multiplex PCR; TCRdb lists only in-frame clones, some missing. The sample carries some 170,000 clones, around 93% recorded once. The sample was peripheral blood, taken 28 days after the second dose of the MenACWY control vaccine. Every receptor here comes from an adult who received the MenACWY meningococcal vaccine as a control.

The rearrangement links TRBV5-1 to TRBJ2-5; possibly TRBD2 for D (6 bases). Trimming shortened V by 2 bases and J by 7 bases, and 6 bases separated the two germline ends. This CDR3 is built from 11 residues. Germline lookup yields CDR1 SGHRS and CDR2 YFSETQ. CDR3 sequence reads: CASSFGGTQYF. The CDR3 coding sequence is TGCGCCAGCAGCTTCGGGGGGACCCAGTACTTC.

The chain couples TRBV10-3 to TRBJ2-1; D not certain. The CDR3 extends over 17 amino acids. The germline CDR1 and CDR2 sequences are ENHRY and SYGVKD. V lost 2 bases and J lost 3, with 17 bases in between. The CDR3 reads CAISEGTFGGRYNEQFF. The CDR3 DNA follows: TGTGCCATCAGTGAGGGAACCTTCGGCGGTCGCTACAATGAGCAGTTCTTC.

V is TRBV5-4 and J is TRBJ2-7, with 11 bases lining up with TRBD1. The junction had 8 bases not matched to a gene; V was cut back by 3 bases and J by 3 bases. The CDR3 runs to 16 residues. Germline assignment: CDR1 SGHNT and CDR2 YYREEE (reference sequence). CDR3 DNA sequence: TGTGCCAGCAGCTCACGAGGGACAGGGGGAATCTACGAGCAGTACTTC. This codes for CASSSRGTGGIYEQYF.

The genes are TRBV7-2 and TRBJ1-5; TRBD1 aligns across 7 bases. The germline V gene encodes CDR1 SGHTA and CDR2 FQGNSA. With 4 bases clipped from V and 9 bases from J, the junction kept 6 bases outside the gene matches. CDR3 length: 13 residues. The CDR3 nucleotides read TGTGCCAGCAGCTCCCCTCCAGGGGGGCCCCAGCATTTT. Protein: CASSSPPGGPQHF.

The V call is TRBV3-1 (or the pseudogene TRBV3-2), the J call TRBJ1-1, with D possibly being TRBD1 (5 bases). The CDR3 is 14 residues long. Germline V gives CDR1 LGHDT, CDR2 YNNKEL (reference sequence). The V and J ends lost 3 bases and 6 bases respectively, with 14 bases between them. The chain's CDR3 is CASSHLDSKSEAFF. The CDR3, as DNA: TGTGCCAGCAGCCACCTCGACAGCAAATCTGAAGCTTTCTTT.

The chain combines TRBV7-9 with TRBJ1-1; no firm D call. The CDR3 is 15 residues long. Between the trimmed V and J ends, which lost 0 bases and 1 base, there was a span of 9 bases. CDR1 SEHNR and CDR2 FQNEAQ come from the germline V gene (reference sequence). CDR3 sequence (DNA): TGTGCCAGCAGCTTAGCGCCAAGGTCGAACACTGAAGCTTTCTTT. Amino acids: CASSLAPRSNTEAFF.

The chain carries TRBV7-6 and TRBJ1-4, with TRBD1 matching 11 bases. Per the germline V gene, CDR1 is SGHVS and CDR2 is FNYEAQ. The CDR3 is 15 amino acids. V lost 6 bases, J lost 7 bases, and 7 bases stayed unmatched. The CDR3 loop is CASSRPGTGGEKLFF. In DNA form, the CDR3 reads TGTGCCAGCAGTCGACCCGGGACAGGGGGTGAAAAACTGTTTTTT. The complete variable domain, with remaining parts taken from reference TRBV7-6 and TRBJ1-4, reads GAGVSQSPRYKVTKRGQDVALRCDPISGHVSLYWYRQALGQGPEFLTYFNYEAQQDKSGLPNDRFSAERPEGSISTLTIQRTEQRDSAMYRCASSRPGTGGEKLFFGSGTQLSVL.

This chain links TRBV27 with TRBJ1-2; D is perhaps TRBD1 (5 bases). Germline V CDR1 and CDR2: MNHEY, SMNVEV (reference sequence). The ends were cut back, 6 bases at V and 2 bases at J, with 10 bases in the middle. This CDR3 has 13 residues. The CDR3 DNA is TGTGCCAGCAGCCGGACAAGCAACTATGGCTACACCTTC. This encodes CASSRTSNYGYTF.

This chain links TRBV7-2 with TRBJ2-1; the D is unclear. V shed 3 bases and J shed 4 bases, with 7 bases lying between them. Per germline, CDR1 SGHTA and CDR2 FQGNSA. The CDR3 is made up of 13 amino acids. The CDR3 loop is CASSFSEYNEQFF. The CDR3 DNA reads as TGTGCCAGCAGCTTTTCGGAATACAATGAGCAGTTCTTC.

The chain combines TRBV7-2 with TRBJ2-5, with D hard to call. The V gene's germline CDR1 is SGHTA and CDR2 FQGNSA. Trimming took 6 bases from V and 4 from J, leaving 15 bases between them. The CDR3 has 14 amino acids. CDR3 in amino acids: CASSAVVLGETQYF. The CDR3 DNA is TGTGCCAGCAGTGCGGTTGTCTTAGGAGAGACCCAGTACTTC.

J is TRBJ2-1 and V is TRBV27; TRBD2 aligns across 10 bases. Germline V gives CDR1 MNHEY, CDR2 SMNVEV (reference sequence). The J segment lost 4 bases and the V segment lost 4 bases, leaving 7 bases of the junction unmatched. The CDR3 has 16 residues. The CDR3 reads CASSWSGGAGYNEQFF. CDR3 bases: TGTGCCAGCAGTTGGAGCGGGGGGGCCGGATACAATGAGCAGTTCTTC.

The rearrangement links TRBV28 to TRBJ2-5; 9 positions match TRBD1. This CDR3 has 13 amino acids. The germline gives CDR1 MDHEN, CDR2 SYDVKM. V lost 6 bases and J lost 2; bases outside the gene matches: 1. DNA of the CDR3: TGTGCCAGCAGGGGGACAGGGCAAGAGACCCAGTACTTC. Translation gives CASRGTGQETQYF.

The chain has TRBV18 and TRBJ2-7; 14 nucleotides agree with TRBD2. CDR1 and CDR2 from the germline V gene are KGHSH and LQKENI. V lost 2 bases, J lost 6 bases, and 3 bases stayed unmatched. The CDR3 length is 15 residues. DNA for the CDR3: TGTGCCAGCTCACCAGGGACTAGCGGGGGCCGCGAGCAGTACTTC. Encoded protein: CASSPGTSGGREQYF.

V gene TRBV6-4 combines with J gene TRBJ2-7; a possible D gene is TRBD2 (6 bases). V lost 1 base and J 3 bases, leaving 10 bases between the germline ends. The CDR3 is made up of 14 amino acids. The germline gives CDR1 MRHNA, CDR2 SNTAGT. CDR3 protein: CASSDFRRGYEQYF. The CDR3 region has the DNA TGTGCCAGCAGTGACTTTAGGCGGGGCTACGAGCAGTACTTC.

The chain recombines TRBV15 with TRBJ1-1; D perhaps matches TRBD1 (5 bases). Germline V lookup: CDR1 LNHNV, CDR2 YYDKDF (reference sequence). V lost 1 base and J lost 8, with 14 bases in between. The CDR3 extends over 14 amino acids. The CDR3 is CATSRARGRREAFF. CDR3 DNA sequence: TGTGCCACCAGCAGAGCGAGGGGCCGGAGGGAAGCTTTCTTT.

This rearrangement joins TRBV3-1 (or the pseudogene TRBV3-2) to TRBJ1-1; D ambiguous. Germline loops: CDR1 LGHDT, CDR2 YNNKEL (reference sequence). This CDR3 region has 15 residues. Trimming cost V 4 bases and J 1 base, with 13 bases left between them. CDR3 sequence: CASSPVRGRNTEAFF. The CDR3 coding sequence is TGTGCCAGCAGCCCGGTCCGAGGAAGGAACACTGAAGCTTTCTTT.

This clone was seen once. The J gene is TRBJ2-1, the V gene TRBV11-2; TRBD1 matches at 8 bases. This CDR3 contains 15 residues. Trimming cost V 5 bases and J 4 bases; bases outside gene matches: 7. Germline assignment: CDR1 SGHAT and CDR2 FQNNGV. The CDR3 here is CASSRQTGEYNEQFF. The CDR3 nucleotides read TGTGCCAGCAGCCGCCAGACAGGGGAATACAATGAGCAGTTCTTC.

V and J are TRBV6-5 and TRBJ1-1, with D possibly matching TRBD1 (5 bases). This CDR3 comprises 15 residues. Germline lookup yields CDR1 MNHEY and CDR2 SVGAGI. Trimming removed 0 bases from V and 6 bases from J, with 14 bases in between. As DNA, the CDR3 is TGTGCCAGCAGTTACTCGATTGGGGGGACCGCTGAAGCTTTCTTT. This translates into CASSYSIGGTAEAFF.

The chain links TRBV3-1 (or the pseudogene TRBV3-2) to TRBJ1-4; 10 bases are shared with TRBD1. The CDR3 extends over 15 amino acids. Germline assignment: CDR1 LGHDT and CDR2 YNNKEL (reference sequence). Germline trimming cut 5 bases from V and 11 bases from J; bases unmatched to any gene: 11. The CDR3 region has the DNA TGTGCCAGCAGCGATCCGGACAGGGGGGTTCGGAAACTGTTTTTT. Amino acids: CASSDPDRGVRKLFF.

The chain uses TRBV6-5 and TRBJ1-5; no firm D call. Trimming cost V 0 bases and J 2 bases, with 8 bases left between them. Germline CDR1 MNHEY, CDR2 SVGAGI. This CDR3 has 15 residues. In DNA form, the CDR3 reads TGTGCCAGCAGTTACTCCGCGGCAGGCAATCAGCCCCAGCATTTT. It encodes CASSYSAAGNQPQHF.

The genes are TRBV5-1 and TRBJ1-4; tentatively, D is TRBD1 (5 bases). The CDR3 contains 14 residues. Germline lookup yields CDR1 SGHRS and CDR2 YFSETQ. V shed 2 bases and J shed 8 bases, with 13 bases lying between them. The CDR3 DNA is TGCGCCAGCAGCTTAGCCAGTGGGGACGAAAAACTGTTTTTT. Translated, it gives CASSLASGDEKLFF.

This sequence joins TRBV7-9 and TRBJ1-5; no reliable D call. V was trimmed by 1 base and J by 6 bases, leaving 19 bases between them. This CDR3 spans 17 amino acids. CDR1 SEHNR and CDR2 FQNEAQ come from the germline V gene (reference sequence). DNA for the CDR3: TGTGCCAGCAGCTTAGGAGGAGGTCCGGGGTGGGCTCAGCCCCAGCATTTT. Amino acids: CASSLGGGPGWAQPQHF.

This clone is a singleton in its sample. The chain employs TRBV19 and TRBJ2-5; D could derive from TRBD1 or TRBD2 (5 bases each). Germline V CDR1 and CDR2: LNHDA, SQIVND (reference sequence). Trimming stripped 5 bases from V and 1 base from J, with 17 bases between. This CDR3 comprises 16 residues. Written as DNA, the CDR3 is TGTGCCAGTAGTGGCCCTTGGGGGTTTGGCCAAGAGACCCAGTACTTC. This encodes CASSGPWGFGQETQYF.

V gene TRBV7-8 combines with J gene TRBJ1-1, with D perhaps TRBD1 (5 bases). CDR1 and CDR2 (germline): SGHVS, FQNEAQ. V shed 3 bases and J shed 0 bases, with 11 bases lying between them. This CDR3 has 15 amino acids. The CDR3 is CASSLGGRMNTEAFF. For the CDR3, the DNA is TGTGCCAGCAGCTTGGGGGGTAGGATGAACACTGAAGCTTTCTTT.

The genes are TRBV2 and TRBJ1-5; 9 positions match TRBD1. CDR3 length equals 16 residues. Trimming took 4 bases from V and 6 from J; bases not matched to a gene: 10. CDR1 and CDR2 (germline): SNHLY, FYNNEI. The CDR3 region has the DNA TGTGCCAGCAGTGGGTTCAGGACAGGGGCAGGTCAGCCCCAGCATTTT. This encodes CASSGFRTGAGQPQHF.